These 18 T cell receptor beta chains were sequenced from one sample in a study of blood T cell repertoires in COVID-19. Sequenced by immunoSEQ multiplex PCR; TCRdb stores in-frame clones only, minus some. The sample holds about 130,000 clones; roughly 86% are singletons and the top ten take more than 3.5%. Source material: peripheral blood. The receptors here all came from an older woman with acute or convalescent COVID-19.

The chain is built from TRBV4-1 and TRBJ2-2; D perhaps matches TRBD1 (5 bases). Trimming pared 0 bases from V and 7 bases from J, leaving 12 bases between. The CDR3 loop spans 15 amino acids. Germline V gene data show CDR1 as MGHRA and CDR2 as YSYEKL. The CDR3 protein is CASSQDWGYSGELFF. As DNA, the CDR3 is TGCGCCAGCAGCCAAGATTGGGGCTATAGCGGGGAGCTGTTTTTT.

This clone came up once. V is TRBV25-1 and J is TRBJ2-5; TRBD1 aligns across 11 bases. CDR1 MGHDK and CDR2 SYGVNS come from the germline V gene. CDR3 size: 16 residues. With V trimmed by 9 bases and J by 3 bases, 12 bases remained unmatched. The CDR3 spells CASPGQGVVAEETQYF. As DNA, the CDR3 is TGTGCCAGTCCGGGACAGGGGGTCGTGGCCGAAGAGACCCAGTACTTC. Full variable domain (missing parts from reference TRBV25-1 and TRBJ2-5): EADIYQTPRYLVIGTGKKITLECSQTMGHDKMYWYQQDPGMELHLIHYSYGVNSTEKGDLSSESTVSRIRTEHFPLTLESARPSHTSQYLCASPGQGVVAEETQYFGPGTRLLVL.

The chain carries TRBV2 and TRBJ1-1; D might be TRBD1 (5 bases). The germline V gene encodes CDR1 SNHLY and CDR2 FYNNEI. The V and J ends lost 8 bases and 7 bases respectively, with 20 bases between them. The CDR3 is 14 amino acids. The CDR3 DNA sequence: TGTGCCAGCGGGGGGTCCGCGACTGTTGGTGAAGCTTTCTTT. Protein sequence: CASGGSATVGEAFF.

The chain recombines TRBV5-1 with TRBJ2-5; 9 bases line up with TRBD2. Germline V gives CDR1 SGHRS, CDR2 YFSETQ. With V trimmed by 6 bases and J by 5 bases, 14 bases remained unmatched. The CDR3 length is 16 residues. DNA of the CDR3: TGCGCCAGCACCGAGAGCCCAGCGGGAGGAGGTGAGACCCAGTACTTC. The encoded protein is CASTESPAGGGETQYF.

The chain combines TRBV2 with TRBJ1-4; tentative D call: TRBD1 (5 bases). CDR3 length: 15 amino acids. V was cut by 7 bases and J by 6 bases, with 18 bases left in between. Per the germline V gene, CDR1 is SNHLY and CDR2 is FYNNEI. The CDR3 loop is CASMGDSIEDEKLFF. The CDR3 region has the DNA TGTGCCAGCATGGGGGACTCAATTGAGGATGAAAAACTGTTTTTT.

The V gene is TRBV19, the J gene TRBJ2-7; D unresolved. The CDR3 totals 12 residues. Trimming took 5 bases from V and 2 from J, leaving 7 bases between them. Germline CDR1 and CDR2: LNHDA and SQIVND (reference sequence). As DNA, the CDR3 is TGTGCCAGTAGTCGCGGCACCTACGAGCAGTACTTC. Translation gives CASSRGTYEQYF.

The rearrangement uses TRBV5-1 and TRBJ2-5; 7 positions agree with TRBD1. Germline V gene data show CDR1 as SGHRS and CDR2 as YFSETQ. The V segment lost 2 bases and the J segment 8 bases; nucleotides outside the gene matches: 3. CDR3 length: 12 residues. As DNA, the CDR3 is TGCGCCAGCAGCTTCGAGGGGGCTACCCAGTACTTC. It yields the protein CASSFEGATQYF.

The CDR3 DNA is TGTGCCAGCAGTTACCGCACAGGGGGCAGAGATACGCAGTATTTT. Amino acids: CASSYRTGGRDTQYF. V and J are TRBV6-5 and TRBJ2-3, with 9 bases that match TRBD1. The J segment lost 5 bases and the V segment lost 2 bases, leaving 5 bases of the junction unmatched. CDR3 size: 15 residues. From germline, CDR1 is MNHEY and CDR2 SVGAGI.

The chain combines TRBV5-5 with TRBJ1-5; 11 bases line up with TRBD1. The CDR3 loop spans 15 amino acids. The germline V gene encodes CDR1 SGHKS and CDR2 YYEKEE (reference sequence). The J segment lost 7 bases and the V segment lost 0 bases, leaving 3 bases of the junction unmatched. Written as DNA, the CDR3 is TGTGCCAGCAGCTTGGGGTGGACAGGGGGCCAGCCCCAGCATTTT. It translates to CASSLGWTGGQPQHF. The full variable domain, its missing parts supplied by reference TRBV5-5 and TRBJ1-5, is DAGVTQSPTHLIKTRGQQVTLRCSPISGHKSVSWYQQVLGQGPQFIFQYYEKEERGRGNFPDRFSARQFPNYSSELNVNALLLGDSALYLCASSLGWTGGQPQHFGDGTRLSIL.

The V gene is TRBV24-1, the J gene TRBJ2-2, with a possible D match to TRBD2 (5 bases). The CDR3 has 14 amino acids. Germline loops: CDR1 KGHDR, CDR2 SFDVKD. V was shortened by 7 bases and J by 4 bases, with 12 bases between the two germline ends. The CDR3 DNA reads as TGTGCCACCAGCCGGACGGCGGGCACCGGGGAGCTGTTTTTT. Amino acids: CATSRTAGTGELFF.

This chain uses TRBV10-1 with TRBJ2-1, with 7 bases identical to TRBD2. After removal of 4 bases from V and 6 bases from J, the junction contained 6 bases not matched to a gene. Germline loops: CDR1 WNHNN, CDR2 SYGVQD (reference sequence). The CDR3 length is 14 residues. CDR3 DNA: TGCGCCAGCAGTGGAACTAGCGCAGTCAATGAGCAGTTCTTC. Protein sequence: CASSGTSAVNEQFF.

This clone was counted only a few times. The chain employs TRBV7-6 and TRBJ2-7; 13 nucleotides align to TRBD2. The CDR3 is 18 amino acids. Germline assignment: CDR1 SGHVS and CDR2 FNYEAQ. The J segment lost 2 bases and the V segment lost 2 bases, leaving 9 bases of the junction unmatched. The CDR3 sequence: CASSLKLAGGPFAYEQYF. The CDR3 nucleotides are TGTGCCAGCAGCTTAAAACTAGCGGGAGGGCCGTTCGCCTACGAGCAGTACTTC.

V and J are TRBV28 and TRBJ2-1; 8 bases are a match to TRBD1. The J segment lost 2 bases and the V segment lost 6 bases, leaving 6 bases of the junction unmatched. The germline V gene has CDR1 MDHEN and CDR2 SYDVKM. The length of the CDR3 is 15 residues. CDR3 nucleotide sequence: TGTGCCAGCAGCAGAACAGGGGGAACCTACAATGAGCAGTTCTTC. It is translated as CASSRTGGTYNEQFF.

The chain carries TRBV21-1 and TRBJ2-1; the tabulated D call, TRBD1, remains unverified against the DNA. TRBV21-1 is a documented pseudogene. The CDR3 extends over 13 amino acids. CDR3: CASSIQEYNEQFF. The CDR3 DNA sequence: TGTGCCAGCAGCATACAGGAGTACAATGAGCAGTTCTTC.

The chain combines TRBV6-1 with TRBJ2-7; TRBD1 matches at 11 bases. Germline-derived CDR1 and CDR2 are MNHNS and SASEGT. This CDR3 is 16 amino acids long. Trimming cost V 0 bases and J 2 bases; bases outside gene matches: 3. The CDR3 DNA follows: TGTGCCAGCAGTGAAGCGGACAGGGGGCGCCCCTACGAGCAGTACGTC. It translates to CASSEADRGRPYEQYV.

This clone appeared a single time. This sequence joins TRBV28 and TRBJ1-6; D is unclear. Trimming left V 5 bases short and J 11 bases short, with 16 bases between. The CDR3 runs 14 residues. The V gene's germline CDR1 is MDHEN and CDR2 SYDVKM. The CDR3 sequence: CASSVPRGVTPLHF. In DNA, the CDR3 is TGTGCCAGCAGTGTCCCACGGGGAGTAACACCCCTCCACTTT. Looking up the rest from reference TRBV28 and TRBJ1-6 gives the full variable domain: DVKVTQSSRYLVKRTGEKVFLECVQDMDHENMFWYRQDPGLGLRLIYFSYDVKMKEKGDIPEGYSVSREKKERFSLILESASTNQTSMYLCASSVPRGVTPLHFGNGTRLTVT.

The chain has TRBV30 and TRBJ2-7; 14 bases line up with TRBD2. The junction had 3 bases not matched to a gene; V was cut back by 2 bases and J by 6 bases. This CDR3 region has 14 residues. Looked up from germline, CDR1 is GTSNPN and CDR2 is SVGIG (reference sequence). DNA for the CDR3: TGTGCCTGGAGTACTGGACTAGCGGGAGGCGAGCAGTACTTC. Its protein product is CAWSTGLAGGEQYF.

The rearrangement links TRBV15 to TRBJ2-7; 7 positions match TRBD1. The CDR3 has 16 residues. Germline V gene sequence: CDR1 LNHNV, CDR2 YYDKDF (reference sequence). J was trimmed by 5 bases and V by 0 bases; bases with no gene match: 10. The CDR3 sequence is CATSRDLRTGGNEQYF. DNA of the CDR3: TGTGCCACCAGCAGAGATTTGAGGACAGGTGGTAACGAGCAGTACTTC.